The sequence of this T cell receptor (beta chain) was determined in a study of blood T cell repertoires in COVID-19. At the level of the study: Some COVID-19 samples were acute and others convalescent; all came from the United States, Italy and Spain. T cells, B-cell-depleted T cells, or PBMCs provided the cDNA or gDNA that served as material.

The germline V gene has CDR1 SGHTA and CDR2 FQGNSA. V lost 1 base and J lost 4, with 12 bases in between. The CDR3 is 15 residues long. Original analysis: Nucleated cell counts were estimated from reference gene primer amplification. TCRdb's copy holds only in-frame clones and misses some; the assay was immunoSEQ multiplex PCR. V and J calls plus clone size are reproduced from that table; the DNA served to infer D and trimming. This sample carries around 260,000 clones, 75% to 90% of them seen once, and the ten largest clones take about 3%. The chain uses TRBV7-2 and TRBJ2-3; maybe TRBD1 (5 bases). The specimen sequenced was peripheral blood. This receptor was identified in a woman aged 25-40 years with active or convalescent COVID-19. The CDR3 sequence is CASSLVQGYADTQYF. The CDR3 DNA sequence: TGTGCCAGCAGCTTAGTTCAGGGATACGCAGATACGCAGTATTTT.